These 23 T cell receptor beta chains were sequenced from one sample in a study of regulatory T cells in long-lasting Graves disease. Time point of the sample: persistent/refractory GD, antithyroid drugs over 5 years with positive TRAb. RNA from PBMCs was the source of the TCR library. Construction of the TCR beta libraries employed iRepertoire HTBI primers in conjunction with Arm-PCR of CDR3 regions. TCRdb redid the calling of the multiplex PCR reads with MiXCR, one entry per CDR3 protein. The sample lists about 400,000 distinct CDR3 sequences; less than 25% were seen once. The input for sequencing was peripheral blood mononuclear cells (PBMCs), taken when the disease was refractory, from a patient treated with antithyroid drugs. The receptors were sampled from a female donor with Graves disease.

This clonotype appeared many times. This chain connects TRBV27 to TRBJ2-7, with a tentative D call TRBD1 (5 bases). Germline V CDR1 and CDR2: MNHEY, SMNVEV (reference sequence). This CDR3 comprises 14 residues. Trimming left V 4 bases short and J 4 bases short, with 14 bases between. CDR3 in amino acids: CASSSVRQTYEQYF. The CDR3 DNA reads TGTGCCAGCAGTTCCGTGCGACAGACATACGAGCAGTACTTC.

This clonotype showed up many times. The gene calls are TRBV12-3 or TRBV12-4 and TRBJ2-7; D may be TRBD2 (5 bases). The CDR3 is 14 amino acids. Trimming removed 8 bases from V and 2 bases from J, with 16 bases in between. In DNA form, the CDR3 reads TGTGCCAGCGGCATATCAGGAGGTCCCTACGAGCAGTACTTC. Amino acid sequence: CASGISGGPYEQYF.

This chain links TRBV7-2 with TRBJ2-7; 9 bases are shared with TRBD1. J gave up 3 bases and V 0 bases, and 6 bases lay outside the gene matches. This CDR3 has 16 amino acids. Germline V lookup: CDR1 SGHTA, CDR2 FQGNSA. This CDR3 reads CASSLAGTGINYEQYF. In DNA form, the CDR3 reads TGTGCCAGCAGCTTAGCCGGGACAGGGATAAACTACGAGCAGTACTTC.

This clonotype has a handful of counts. The chain is built from TRBV12-3 or TRBV12-4 and TRBJ2-2; the match to TRBD1 covers 7 bases. Losses at the gene ends were 6 bases for V and 7 bases for J; bases not matched to a gene: 5. The CDR3 loop spans 13 amino acids. The CDR3 DNA is TGTGCCAGCAGCCCCCGGGACAGCGGGGAGCTGTTTTTT. This translates into CASSPRDSGELFF.

Comments on this clonotype: A read error may be the cause here, since a much bigger clone is one base away. J is TRBJ1-6 and V is TRBV12-3 or TRBV12-4; a possible D gene is TRBD1 (6 bases). V lost 8 bases to trimming and J lost 9 bases, with 17 bases between them. The CDR3 loop spans 14 amino acids. The CDR3 sequence is CASGADSQTSPLHF. For the CDR3, the DNA is TGTGCCAGCGGTGCGGACAGCCAGACTTCACCCCTCCACTTT.

This clonotype was observed at least ten times. J is TRBJ2-7 and V is TRBV20-1, with 7 bases that match TRBD2. CDR3 size: 15 residues. Germline V CDR1 and CDR2: DFQATT, SNEGSKA (reference sequence). The junction had 7 bases not matched to a gene; V was cut back by 2 bases and J by 0 bases. The CDR3 bases are TGCAGTGCTAGAAACCCCGGGGGGAGCTCCTACGAGCAGTACTTC. This codes for CSARNPGGSSYEQYF.

The gene calls are TRBV5-1 and TRBJ2-4; tentatively, D is TRBD2 (7 bases). The CDR3 covers 14 residues. V lost 7 bases, J lost 3 bases, and 14 bases lay in between. Germline loops: CDR1 SGHRS, CDR2 YFSETQ. CDR3: CASAKGEGKNIQYF. DNA of the CDR3: TGCGCCAGCGCGAAGGGGGAGGGCAAAAACATTCAGTACTTC.

In its sample, this clonotype was seen a few times. The rearrangement uses TRBV10-3 and TRBJ2-2, with D unresolved. Germline V lookup: CDR1 ENHRY, CDR2 SYGVKD. The CDR3 loop spans 13 amino acids. Deletions cut 8 bases from V and 0 bases from J, with 7 bases between. The CDR3 protein is CAIRGPNTGELFF. The CDR3 region has the DNA TGTGCCATCCGCGGACCGAACACCGGGGAGCTGTTTTTT.

This clonotype came up a few times. One junction end does not reproduce the germline sequence, and a read error may be involved. V is TRBV19 and J is TRBJ2-1; D is unresolved. Germline V gene sequence: CDR1 LNHDA, CDR2 SQIVND (reference sequence). The CDR3 has 13 residues. The CDR3 loop reads CASSSRRLDERFF. In DNA, the CDR3 is TGTGCCAGTAGCAGCCGTCGGCTCGATGAGCGGTTCTTC.

There are a few counts of this clonotype. J is TRBJ1-4 and V is TRBV6-1; D uncertain. Trimming removed 0 bases at V and 1 base at J, with 6 bases between. In germline, CDR1 is MNHNS, CDR2 SASEGT. This CDR3 region has 15 residues. In nucleotides, the CDR3 is TGTGCCAGCAGTGAAGCTAGGCGAACTAATGAAAAACTGTTTTTT. It specifies CASSEARRTNEKLFF.

This clonotype was seen ten or more times. The chain recombines TRBV2 with TRBJ1-1; 9 nucleotides line up with TRBD1. This CDR3 comprises 15 residues. Germline values: CDR1 SNHLY, CDR2 FYNNEI. V lost 6 bases to trimming and J lost 4 bases; unmatched junction nucleotides: 9. The CDR3 sequence: CASRDRTGVGTEAFF. DNA for the CDR3: TGTGCCAGCAGAGATAGGACAGGGGTGGGCACTGAAGCTTTCTTT.

V and J are TRBV7-2 and TRBJ1-1; D is perhaps TRBD1 (5 bases). Trimming stripped 5 bases from V and 1 base from J, with 17 bases between. The CDR3 spans 16 residues. Germline V CDR1 and CDR2: SGHTA, FQGNSA. The CDR3 sequence: CASSRKATQGNTEAFF. CDR3 DNA: TGTGCCAGCAGCCGAAAAGCAACTCAGGGGAACACTGAAGCTTTCTTT.

This sequence joins TRBV7-2 and TRBJ1-4; D gene uncertain. This CDR3 has 14 residues. Germline CDR1 is SGHTA and CDR2 is FQGNSA. Trimming pared 6 bases from V and 8 bases from J, leaving 16 bases between. The CDR3 coding sequence is TGTGCCAGCAGGGGGTGGGGTGGGGAGGAAAAACTGTTTTTT. Its translation: CASRGWGGEEKLFF.

In its sample, this clonotype was seen a few times. This rearrangement joins TRBV11-2 to TRBJ2-1; 14 nucleotides line up with TRBD2. V lost 5 bases and J lost 12; bases outside the gene matches: 12. Germline V gene sequence: CDR1 SGHAT, CDR2 FQNNGV. This CDR3 spans 16 amino acids. CDR3 in DNA: TGTGCCAGCAGCCTAGGGCCGGGACTAGCGGGAGATGGGCAGTTCTTC. Translation: CASSLGPGLAGDGQFF.

This clonotype was observed a handful of times. The genes are TRBV30 and TRBJ1-5; a weak D match, TRBD1 (5 bases). Germline V gene sequence: CDR1 GTSNPN, CDR2 SVGIG (reference sequence). V shed 2 bases and J shed 7 bases, with 12 bases lying between them. This CDR3 has 13 amino acids. CDR3 region: CAWSRGIEQPQHF. The CDR3 DNA reads TGTGCCTGGAGTCGGGGGATCGAACAGCCCCAGCATTTT.

The V and J genes are TRBV10-1 and TRBJ1-3; 11 bases are shared with TRBD1. The V and J ends lost 9 bases and 0 bases, in that order; junction bases with no gene match: 10. Germline CDR1 reads WNHNN; CDR2 reads SYGVQD (reference sequence). This CDR3 comprises 17 residues. The CDR3 protein is CASPGQGGYHSGNTIYF. CDR3 coding DNA: TGCGCCAGTCCGGGACAGGGGGGTTACCACTCTGGAAACACCATATATTTT.

V usage is TRBV12-3 or TRBV12-4 and J usage is TRBJ2-4; D is perhaps TRBD2 (6 bases). The CDR3 contains 13 residues. V was clipped by 8 bases and J by 9 bases, with 17 bases between them. Here the CDR3 DNA reads TGTGCCAGCGCAGGAGGAGGGCAGGCCATTCAGTACTTC. This gives the protein CASAGGGQAIQYF.

V is TRBV29-1 and J is TRBJ2-2; tentatively, D is TRBD2 (7 bases). The germline V and J ends were trimmed by 7 bases and 4 bases, with 16 bases remaining between them. The CDR3 consists of 14 residues. The germline V gene has CDR1 SQVTM and CDR2 ANQGSEA. The CDR3 nucleotides are TGCAGCGAAAGGGGGGGGAGGGGCACCGGGGAGCTGTTTTTT. This encodes CSERGGRGTGELFF.

This clonotype was counted ten times or more. The J gene is TRBJ1-1, the V gene TRBV19; the match to TRBD1 covers 10 bases. This CDR3 is built from 16 residues. With V trimmed by 3 bases and J by 4 bases, 8 bases remained unmatched. Germline CDR1 and CDR2: LNHDA and SQIVND (reference sequence). The CDR3 DNA sequence: TGTGCCAGTAGTATCGGGGGACAGGGGCAAGGCACTGAAGCTTTCTTT. Its translation is CASSIGGQGQGTEAFF.

The chain is built from TRBV4-3 and TRBJ2-3, with unresolved D. Germline V gene lookup returns CDR1 LGHNA and CDR2 YSLEER. CDR3 length: 17 amino acids. V was clipped by 1 base and J by 0 bases, with 14 bases between them. The CDR3 DNA follows: TGCGCCAGCAGCCAAGTTTTGGGATCGTTTAGCACAGATACGCAGTATTTT. Its translation: CASSQVLGSFSTDTQYF.

The rearrangement joins TRBV12-3 or TRBV12-4 to TRBJ1-5; D uncertain. Trimming removed 3 bases at V and 4 bases at J, with 7 bases between. This CDR3 has 13 residues. This CDR3 reads CASSFNRNQPQHF. The CDR3 DNA reads as TGTGCCAGCAGTTTCAACAGAAATCAGCCCCAGCATTTT.

This clonotype was recorded many times. The rearrangement uses TRBV20-1 and TRBJ2-7; D unresolved. V was pared by 3 bases and J by 6 bases, with 9 bases between. The germline V gene has CDR1 DFQATT and CDR2 SNEGSKA (reference sequence). The CDR3 has 11 residues. The CDR3 is CSASKVSEQYF. The CDR3 DNA reads as TGCAGTGCTAGTAAGGTTTCCGAGCAGTACTTC.

The chain employs TRBV5-6 and TRBJ1-5; 7 bases agree with TRBD1. Germline loops: CDR1 SGHDT, CDR2 YYEEEE. Unmatched junction bases numbered 7, after V lost 0 bases and J lost 7 bases. This CDR3 comprises 15 residues. CDR3 coding DNA: TGTGCCAGCAGCTTGGGGACAGGAGTGGGACAGCCCCAGCATTTT. Its translation is CASSLGTGVGQPQHF.